This TCR beta chain was identified in a study of post-analysis software for immune sequencing data (dated by TCRdb to between 2014 and 2017). Background for the entire study: Disease courses on record covered relapsing-remitting, secondary progressive and progressive-relapsing multiple sclerosis, though some patients had no subtype annotation. The multiple sclerosis patient repertoires were compared with roughly twelve previously published healthy control repertoires from donors aged roughly 6 to 25 years. A subset of samples was prepared in parallel using single-end sample barcoding, then pooled and co-amplified after Illumina adapter ligation. Overall study results and their limits: Compared with controls, multiple sclerosis patients had significantly lower normalized Chao1 diversity, a finding suggesting substantial peripheral T-cell clonal expansion. Direct clustering with F measure revealed strong co-clustering of samples prepared in the same batch, which led to a batch-effect correction. The control group was slightly older than the multiple sclerosis patient group. Significantly higher frequencies in patients than in controls were found for roughly five TRBV segments, including TRBV5-6, TRBV5-1 and TRBV20-1.

To demonstrate the VDJtools post-analysis software, TCR beta repertoires were profiled from the peripheral blood of 13 young patients with multiple sclerosis. The multiple sclerosis patients were children and adolescents between roughly 6 and 16 years of age. Receptors were amplified or captured by PCR. The sequencer was an Illumina HiSeq 2500. Unique molecular identifiers were incorporated into TCR beta cDNA libraries to reduce PCR and sequencing biases. Every 1 to 10 million input T cells yielded 500,000 or so cDNA molecules, meaning each molecule approximated one T cell. The patient libraries were prepared and sequenced with the same protocol used for the earlier healthy control dataset. Samples belonging to the same batch were prepared together, multiplexed and sequenced on a shared HiSeq lane. The authors' pipeline ran thus. MIGEC was used to process the raw barcoded reads, and molecular identifier groups with only a single read were discarded before consensus assembly and CDR3 extraction. VDJtools was used for post-analysis of the clonotype tables, and diversity was normalized by down-sampling every dataset to the size of the smallest sample. Repertoire overlap clustering matched CDR3 amino acid but not nucleotide sequences to correct batch-related cross-sample contamination. TCRdb itself trimmed the public reads at Q25 with fastp, ran MiXCR and retained productive beta chains. CDR3 protein sequences are deduplicated, and each keeps its most common genes and DNA. TCRdb, rather than the study authors, made the V and J calls. This sample holds approximately 260,000 distinct CDR3 sequences; 36% were observed only once. The ten largest account for less than 6% of the sample.

From a lookup of the germline V gene, CDR1 and CDR2 are SGHRS and YFSETQ. Including cysteine and phenylalanine, the CDR3 has 15 amino acids. Here the CDR3 DNA is all that survives: 45 bases in frame from base 1. V was cut back by 2 bases and J by 11 bases, leaving a gap of 22 bases between them. On this clonotype: Its cognate antigen has yet to be identified. Per-nucleotide qualities are absent, and no much larger clonotype sits a single base away.

Here the chain combines TRBV5-1 and TRBJ2-5; matching of 6 bases hints at TRBD1 as the D gene. This TCR was sampled from a girl aged 10-17 years with multiple sclerosis. The sample consisted of blood. The CDR3 region has the sequence CASSLDGGARREQYF. The DNA sequence is as follows: TGCGCCAGCAGCTTAGATGGGGGCGCGCGCAGGGAGCAGTACTTC.